This TCR beta chain is from a study of shared clonotypes between healthy human individuals. Findings of the study overall: An effect of sequencing depth on clonotype sharing among donors was expected.

Free of recent acute infections or vaccinations, the donors were healthy HIV-negative adults. In unsorted samples, genomic DNA was obtained using 80 million to 90 million PBMCs. The CDR3 totals 14 residues. Germline V gene data show CDR1 as GTSNPN and CDR2 as SVGIG (reference sequence). V was clipped by 2 bases and J by 4 bases, with 14 bases between them. In the case of this clone: Its antigen is still unknown.

Sequencing of unsorted PBMC DNA was carried out using ten immunoSEQ deep assay plates. Here immunoSEQ multiplex PCR was the method, and the copy in TCRdb shows in-frame clones only, minus some. The sample lists about half a million clones, around 73% occurring once. This receptor was taken from a woman aged 40 to 50 in good health. Some clones in this sample may be carry-over from other donors' samples. The sample comprised PBMCs. The V gene is TRBV30, the J gene TRBJ1-2; no reliable D call. CDR3 sequence reads: CAWSMHRDSYGYTF. In DNA form, the CDR3 reads TGTGCCTGGAGTATGCATAGAGACTCCTATGGCTACACCTTC.